This TCR beta chain is drawn from a study of shared clonotypes between healthy human individuals. Data came from immunoSEQ multiplex PCR; TCRdb stores just in-frame clones and leaves some out. The table shows about 530,000 clones, with 90% to 96% occurring only once. With respect to this clone: Its specificity is unknown.

Study-wide findings and caveats: Several donors shared around 5.2% of their naive CD4 clonotypes.

V shed 10 bases and J shed 3 bases, with 19 bases lying between them. Germline CDR1 reads MDHEN; CDR2 reads SYDVKM. The CDR3 is 15 residues long. This TCR derives from a woman in her 30s in good health. The chain has TRBV28 and TRBJ1-5; D possibly corresponds to TRBD1 (6 bases). The specimen sequenced was naive CD4+ T cells sorted from blood. Specified subset: CD45RA+ positively selected. The CDR3 DNA sequence: TGTGCCATCCGCGGGGGGGGGCCCAACAATCAGCCCCAGCATTTT. Protein: CAIRGGGPNNQPQHF. The entire variable domain, with the rest obtained from reference TRBV28 and TRBJ1-5, is as follows: DVKVTQSSRYLVKRTGEKVFLECVQDMDHENMFWYRQDPGLGLRLIYFSYDVKMKEKGDIPEGYSVSREKKERFSLILESASTNQTSMYLCAIRGGGPNNQPQHFGDGTRLSIL.